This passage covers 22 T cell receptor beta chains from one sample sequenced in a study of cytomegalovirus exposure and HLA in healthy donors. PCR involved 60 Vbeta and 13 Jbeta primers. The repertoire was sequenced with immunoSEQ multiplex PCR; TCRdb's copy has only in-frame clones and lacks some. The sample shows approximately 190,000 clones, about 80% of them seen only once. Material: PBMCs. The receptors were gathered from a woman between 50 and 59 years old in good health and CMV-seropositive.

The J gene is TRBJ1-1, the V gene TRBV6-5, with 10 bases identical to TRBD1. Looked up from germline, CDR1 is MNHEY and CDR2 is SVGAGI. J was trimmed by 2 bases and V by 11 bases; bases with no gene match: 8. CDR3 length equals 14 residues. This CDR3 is CAGDRGLANTEAFF. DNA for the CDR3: TGTGCCGGGGACAGGGGTTTAGCAAACACTGAAGCTTTCTTT.

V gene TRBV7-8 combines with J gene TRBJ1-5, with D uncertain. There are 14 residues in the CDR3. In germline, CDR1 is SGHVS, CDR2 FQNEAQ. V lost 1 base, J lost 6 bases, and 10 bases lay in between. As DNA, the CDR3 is TGTGCCAGCAGCTTAGGTTGGGAGGGTCAGCCCCAGCATTTT. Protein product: CASSLGWEGQPQHF.

Here the CDR3 reads CASSGGQGIGDTQYF. The CDR3 nucleotides are TGTGCCAGTAGTGGGGGACAGGGTATCGGAGATACGCAGTATTTT. This chain links TRBV19 with TRBJ2-3, with 9 nucleotides matching TRBD1. The V gene end was trimmed by 5 bases and the J gene end by 5 bases; junction bases not matched to a gene: 8. This CDR3 comprises 15 residues. Germline lookup yields CDR1 LNHDA and CDR2 SQIVND (reference sequence).

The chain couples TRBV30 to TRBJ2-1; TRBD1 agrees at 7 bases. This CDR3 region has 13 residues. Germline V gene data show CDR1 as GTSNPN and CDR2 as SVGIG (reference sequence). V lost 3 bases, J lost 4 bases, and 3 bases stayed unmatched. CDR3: CAWSGTAYNEQFF. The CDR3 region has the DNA TGTGCCTGGAGCGGGACAGCATACAATGAGCAGTTCTTC.

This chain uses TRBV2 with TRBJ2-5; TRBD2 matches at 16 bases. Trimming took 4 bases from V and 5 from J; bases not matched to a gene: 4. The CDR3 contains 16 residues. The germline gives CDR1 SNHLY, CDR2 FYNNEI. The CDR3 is CASSGGLAGGRETQYF. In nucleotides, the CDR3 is TGTGCCAGCAGTGGGGGACTAGCGGGGGGGCGGGAGACCCAGTACTTC.

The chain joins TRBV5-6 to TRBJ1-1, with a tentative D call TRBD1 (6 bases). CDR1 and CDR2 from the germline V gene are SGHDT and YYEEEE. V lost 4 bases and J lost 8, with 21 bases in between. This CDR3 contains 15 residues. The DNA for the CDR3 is TGTGCCAGCAGCGGAGCGACAGGTAGGGGAACGGAAGCTTTCTTT. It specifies CASSGATGRGTEAFF.

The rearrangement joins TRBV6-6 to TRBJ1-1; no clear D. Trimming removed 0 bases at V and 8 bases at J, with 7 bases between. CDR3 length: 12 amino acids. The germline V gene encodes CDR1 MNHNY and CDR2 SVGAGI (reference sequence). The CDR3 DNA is TGTGCCAGCAGTTACTCGAGGAGGGAAGCTTTCTTT. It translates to CASSYSRREAFF.

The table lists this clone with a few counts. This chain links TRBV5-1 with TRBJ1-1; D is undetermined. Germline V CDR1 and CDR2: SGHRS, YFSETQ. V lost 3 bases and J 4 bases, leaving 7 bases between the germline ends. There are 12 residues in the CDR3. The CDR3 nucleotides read TGCGCCAGCAGCTCGGACTTCACTGAAGCTTTCTTT. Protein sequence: CASSSDFTEAFF.

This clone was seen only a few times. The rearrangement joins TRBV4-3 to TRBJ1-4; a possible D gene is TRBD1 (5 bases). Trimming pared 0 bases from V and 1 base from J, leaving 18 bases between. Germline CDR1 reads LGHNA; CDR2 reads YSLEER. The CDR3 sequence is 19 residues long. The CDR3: CASSQDLGGSGGTNEKLFF. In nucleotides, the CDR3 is TGCGCCAGCAGCCAAGATTTGGGGGGATCAGGTGGAACTAATGAAAAACTGTTTTTT.

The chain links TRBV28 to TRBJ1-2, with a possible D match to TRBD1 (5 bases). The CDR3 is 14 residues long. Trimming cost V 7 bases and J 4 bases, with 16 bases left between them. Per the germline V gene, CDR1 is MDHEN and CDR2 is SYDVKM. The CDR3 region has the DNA TGTGCCAGCACCACCCCGGGGGTTGGCTATGGCTACACCTTC. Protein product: CASTTPGVGYGYTF.

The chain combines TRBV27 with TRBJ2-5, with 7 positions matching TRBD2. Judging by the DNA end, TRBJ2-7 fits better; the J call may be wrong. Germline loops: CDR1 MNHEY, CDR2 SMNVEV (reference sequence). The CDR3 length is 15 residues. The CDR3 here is CASSLGGGSSYEQYF. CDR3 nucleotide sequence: TGTGCCAGCAGTTTGGGCGGGGGAAGCTCCTACGAGCAGTACTTC.

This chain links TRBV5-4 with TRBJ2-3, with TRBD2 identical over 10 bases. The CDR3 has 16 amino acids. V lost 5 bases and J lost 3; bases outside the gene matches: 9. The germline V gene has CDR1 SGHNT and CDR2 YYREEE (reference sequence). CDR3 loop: CASRKAGGLWTDTQYF. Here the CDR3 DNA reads TGTGCCAGCAGAAAAGCGGGGGGGCTGTGGACAGATACGCAGTATTTT.

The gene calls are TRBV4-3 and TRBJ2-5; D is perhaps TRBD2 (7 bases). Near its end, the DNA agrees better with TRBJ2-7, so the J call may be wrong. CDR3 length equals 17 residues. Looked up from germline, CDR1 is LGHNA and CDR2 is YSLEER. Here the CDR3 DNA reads TGCGCCAGCAGCTTTTTTGGGGGCGGGGGTAACTCCTACGAGCAGTACTTC. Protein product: CASSFFGGGGNSYEQYF.

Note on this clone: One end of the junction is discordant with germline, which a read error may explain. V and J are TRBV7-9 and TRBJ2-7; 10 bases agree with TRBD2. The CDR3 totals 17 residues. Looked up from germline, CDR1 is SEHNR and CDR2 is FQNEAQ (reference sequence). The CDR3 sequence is CSSSFSTLAGESYEQYF. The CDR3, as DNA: TGTTCCAGCAGCTTCTCAACTCTAGCGGGGGAGTCCTACGAGCAGTACTTC.

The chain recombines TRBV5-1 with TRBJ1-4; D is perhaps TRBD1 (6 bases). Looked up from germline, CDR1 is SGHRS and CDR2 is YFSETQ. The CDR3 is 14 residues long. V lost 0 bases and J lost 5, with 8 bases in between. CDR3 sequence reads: CASSLAGANEKLFF. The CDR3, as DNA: TGCGCCAGCAGCTTGGCAGGGGCGAATGAAAAACTGTTTTTT.

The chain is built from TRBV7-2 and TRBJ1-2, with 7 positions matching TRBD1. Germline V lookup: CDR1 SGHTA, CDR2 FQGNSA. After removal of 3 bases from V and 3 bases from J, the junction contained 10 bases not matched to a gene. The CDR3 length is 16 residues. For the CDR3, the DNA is TGTGCCAGCAGCTTGGGGGGACAGAGGGCTGACTATGGCTACACCTTC. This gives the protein CASSLGGQRADYGYTF.

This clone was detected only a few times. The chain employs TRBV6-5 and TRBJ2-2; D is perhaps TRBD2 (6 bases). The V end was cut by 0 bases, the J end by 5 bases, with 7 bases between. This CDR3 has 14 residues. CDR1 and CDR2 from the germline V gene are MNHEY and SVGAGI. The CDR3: CASSYSSGTGELFF. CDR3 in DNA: TGTGCCAGCAGTTACTCGAGCGGGACCGGGGAGCTGTTTTTT.

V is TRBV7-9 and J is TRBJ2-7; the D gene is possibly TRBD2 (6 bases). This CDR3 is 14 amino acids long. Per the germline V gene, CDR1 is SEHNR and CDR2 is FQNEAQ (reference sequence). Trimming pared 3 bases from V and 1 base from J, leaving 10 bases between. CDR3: CASSLGGMSYEQYF. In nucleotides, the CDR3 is TGTGCCAGCAGCTTGGGGGGAATGTCCTACGAGCAGTACTTC.

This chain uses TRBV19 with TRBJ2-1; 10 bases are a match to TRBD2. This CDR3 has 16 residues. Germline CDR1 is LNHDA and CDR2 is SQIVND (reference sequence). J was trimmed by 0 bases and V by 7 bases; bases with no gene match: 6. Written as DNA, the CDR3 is TGTGCCAGTACTAAGCGGGGGGGACCCTCCTACAATGAGCAGTTCTTC. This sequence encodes CASTKRGGPSYNEQFF.

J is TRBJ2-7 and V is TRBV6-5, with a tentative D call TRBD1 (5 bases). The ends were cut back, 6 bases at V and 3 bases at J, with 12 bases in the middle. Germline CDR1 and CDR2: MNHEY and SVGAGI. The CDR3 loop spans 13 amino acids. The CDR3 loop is CASRGAASYEQYF. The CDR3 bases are TGTGCCAGCAGAGGGGCCGCAAGCTACGAGCAGTACTTC.

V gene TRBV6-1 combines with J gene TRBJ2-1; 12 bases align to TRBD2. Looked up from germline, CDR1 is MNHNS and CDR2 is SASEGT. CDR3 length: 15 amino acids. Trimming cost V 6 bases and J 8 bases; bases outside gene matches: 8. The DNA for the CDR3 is TGTGCCAGCAGCCCTCCTAGCGGGGGGGCCGATGAGCAGTTCTTC. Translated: CASSPPSGGADEQFF.

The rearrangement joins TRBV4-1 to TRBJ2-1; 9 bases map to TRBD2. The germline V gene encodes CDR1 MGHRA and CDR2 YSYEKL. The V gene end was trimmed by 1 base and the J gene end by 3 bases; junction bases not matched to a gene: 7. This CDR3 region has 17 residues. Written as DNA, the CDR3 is TGCGCCAGCAGCCAAGGGATTTGGCGGGGGGGCTACAATGAGCAGTTCTTC. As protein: CASSQGIWRGGYNEQFF.